A selection of T cell receptor beta chains follows, all from one sample in a study of blood T cell repertoires in COVID-19. Profiled with immunoSEQ multiplex PCR; TCRdb holds only in-frame clones, not every one. The sample comprises some 150,000 clones, about 83% of which are singletons, and about 1.4% rests with the top ten. Sequencing was carried out using peripheral blood. These receptors came from a human donor in a cohort sampled during active COVID-19. Both conserved end residues are part of each CDR3. The D gene is left open where the match is weak. Clone size is not always given. Where it is, it says once, few, many or a class for expanded clones.

J,size,D,V,CDR3,DNA
TRBJ2-1,NA,TRBD2,TRBV18,CASSAPGTSGGPSYNEQFF,TGTGCCAGCTCAGCCCCCGGGACTAGCGGGGGACCCTCCTACAATGAGCAGTTCTTC
TRBJ1-1,few,NA,TRBV2,CASSEVSWNTEAFF,TGTGCCAGCAGTGAGGTCAGTTGGAACACTGAAGCTTTCTTT
TRBJ2-5,NA,NA,TRBV21-1,CASLWVQLYQETQYF,TGTGCCAGCCTTTGGGTACAGTTGTACCAAGAGACCCAGTACTTC
TRBJ2-3,NA,TRBD1,TRBV3-1/TRBV3-2,CASSPTGGDTDTQYF,TGTGCCAGCAGCCCAACAGGGGGCGACACAGATACGCAGTATTTT
TRBJ1-2,NA,NA,TRBV6-1,CASSSGTNYGYTF,TGTGCCAGCAGCTCCGGGACTAACTATGGCTACACCTTC
TRBJ1-5,NA,TRBD1,TRBV5-5,CASSLGSQGGRNQPQHF,TGTGCCAGCAGCTTGGGGTCCCAGGGGGGCCGCAATCAGCCCCAGCATTTT
TRBJ2-5,once,NA,TRBV28,CASTADRLQETQYF,TGTGCCAGCACCGCGGACAGACTCCAAGAGACCCAGTACTTC
TRBJ2-1,NA,NA,TRBV21-1,CASRPTVYNEQFF,TGTGCCAGCAGACCGACAGTGTACAATGAGCAGTTCTTC
TRBJ2-5,few,TRBD1,TRBV28,CASSPTGGRGETQYF,TGTGCCAGCAGCCCTACAGGGGGCAGGGGAGAGACCCAGTACTTC
TRBJ2-3,NA,NA,TRBV25-1,CASSEPPAGTDTQYF,TGTGCCAGCAGTGAACCCCCGGCGGGGACAGATACGCAGTATTTT
TRBJ1-5,NA,NA,TRBV4-3,CASSRREGQPQHF,TGCGCCAGCAGCCGAAGGGAGGGGCAGCCCCAGCATTTT
TRBJ1-2,NA,NA,TRBV29-1,CSVVRTRGKGYGYTF,TGCAGCGTTGTGCGGACCAGAGGGAAGGGCTATGGCTACACCTTC
TRBJ2-5,NA,NA,TRBV28,CASSTQGRLETQYF,TGTGCCAGCAGTACACAGGGAAGGTTGGAGACCCAGTACTTC
TRBJ1-4,NA,NA,TRBV2,CASSELSSTGEKLFF,TGTGCCAGCAGTGAATTATCTTCCACAGGCGAAAAACTGTTTTTT
TRBJ2-1,once,NA,TRBV3-1/TRBV3-2,CASSQLATPNNEQFF,TGTGCCAGCAGCCAACTAGCTACCCCCAACAATGAGCAGTTCTTC
TRBJ1-2,NA,TRBD1,TRBV7-9,CASSDTGGEGGYTF,TGTGCCAGCAGCGATACAGGGGGAGAGGGTGGCTACACCTTC
TRBJ1-5,once,NA,TRBV3-1/TRBV3-2,CASSPGGGSNQPQHF,TGTGCCAGCAGCCCGGGGGGCGGAAGCAATCAGCCCCAGCATTTT
TRBJ2-7,NA,NA,TRBV11-3,CASSLGELSYEQYF,TGTGCCAGCAGCTTAGGGGAGCTATCCTACGAGCAGTACTTC
TRBJ2-3,NA,NA,TRBV18,CASSLSPGKTPTDTQYF,TGTGCCAGCTCACTTTCTCCGGGAAAGACTCCAACAGATACGCAGTATTTT
TRBJ1-2,NA,NA,TRBV11-2,CASSGGRVYGYTF,TGTGCCAGCAGCGGAGGACGGGTCTATGGCTACACCTTC
TRBJ2-7,NA,TRBD1,TRBV28,CASSLARGRREQYF,TGTGCCAGCAGTTTAGCCAGGGGGCGTAGGGAGCAGTACTTC
TRBJ1-4,many,NA,TRBV5-4,CASSNRAGAEKLFF,TGTGCCAGCAGTAATCGGGCGGGGGCGGAAAAACTGTTTTTT
TRBJ2-1,NA,NA,TRBV7-2,CASSLAANEQFF,TGTGCCAGCAGCTTAGCGGCCAATGAGCAGTTCTTC
TRBJ2-2,NA,NA,TRBV30,CAWSVRNLLTGELFF,TGTGCCTGGAGCGTGCGGAATCTACTAACCGGGGAGCTGTTTTTT
TRBJ2-3,NA,NA,TRBV7-2,CASSLEHGSTDTQYF,TGTGCCAGCAGCTTAGAGCACGGTAGCACAGATACGCAGTATTTT
TRBJ1-6,NA,TRBD1,TRBV2,CASIRQGASFNSPLHF,TGTGCCAGCATTAGACAGGGGGCTTCCTTTAATTCACCCCTCCACTTT
TRBJ1-1,NA,TRBD1,TRBV5-8,CASSLAQGAGTEAFF,TGTGCCAGCAGCTTGGCACAGGGGGCGGGCACTGAAGCTTTCTTT
TRBJ2-3,NA,NA,TRBV18,CASSPQRIRGTSTNTDTQYF,TGTGCCAGCTCACCCCAGAGAATAAGGGGTACTTCAACCAACACAGATACGCAGTATTTT